This TCR beta chain was captured in a study of T cells in localized non-small cell lung cancer. Some clones are missing from TCRdb's copy, which holds only in-frame ones; the method was immunoSEQ multiplex PCR. Among under 35,000 clones listed, more than 85% were seen once. Findings and caveats of the study: Longer overall survival was seen with higher T cell density measured in blood. Uninvolved adjacent lung had the highest recorded T cell clonality, with tumor below it.

To note about this clone: Its target is not known.

CDR3 length equals 14 residues. V lost 2 bases, J lost 3 bases, and 10 bases lay in between. Germline loops: CDR1 MNHNS, CDR2 SASEGT. The sequences come from peripheral blood, collected before any cancer treatment. This chain links TRBV6-1 with TRBJ1-2; D is unclear. The clonotype was recovered from a female donor over 55 with stage I lung adenocarcinoma. The CDR3 DNA reads TGTGCCAGCAGTGAACAGGTTTTTGACTATGGCTACACCTTC. Translated, it gives CASSEQVFDYGYTF.